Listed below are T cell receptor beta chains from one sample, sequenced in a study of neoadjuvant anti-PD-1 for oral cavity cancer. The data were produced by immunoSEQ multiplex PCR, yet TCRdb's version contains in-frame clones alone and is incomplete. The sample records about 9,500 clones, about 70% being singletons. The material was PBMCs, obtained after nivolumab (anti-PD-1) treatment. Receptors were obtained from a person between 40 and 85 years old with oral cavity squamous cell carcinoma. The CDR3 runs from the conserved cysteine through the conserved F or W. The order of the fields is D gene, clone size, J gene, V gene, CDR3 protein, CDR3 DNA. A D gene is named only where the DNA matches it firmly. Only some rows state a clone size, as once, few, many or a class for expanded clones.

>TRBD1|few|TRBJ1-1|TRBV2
CASSAVGQGETEAFF
TGTGCCAGCAGTGCGGTTGGACAGGGGGAAACTGAAGCTTTCTTT
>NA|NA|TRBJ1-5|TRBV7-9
CASSLEVGGSNQPQHF
TGTGCCAGCAGCTTAGAGGTAGGCGGTAGCAATCAGCCCCAGCATTTT
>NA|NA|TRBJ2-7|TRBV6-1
CASSDRDIYEQYF
TGTGCCAGCAGTGACAGGGACATCTACGAGCAGTACTTC
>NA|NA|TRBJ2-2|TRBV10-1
CASSESTGATGELFF
TGCGCCAGCAGTGAGTCGACGGGGGCAACCGGGGAGCTGTTTTTT
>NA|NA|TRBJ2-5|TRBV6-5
CASSSDSEETQYF
TGTGCCAGCAGTTCGGACAGCGAAGAGACCCAGTACTTC
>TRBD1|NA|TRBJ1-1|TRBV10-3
CAISDPSERGLGAFF
TGTGCCATCAGTGACCCCTCGGAGAGGGGGCTTGGGGCTTTCTTT
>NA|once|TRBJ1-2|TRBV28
CASRRGAGGYGYTF
TGTGCCAGCAGGAGGGGGGCCGGAGGTTATGGCTACACCTTC
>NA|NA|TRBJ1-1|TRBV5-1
CASRAAAGTEAFF
TGCGCCAGCAGGGCCGCGGCCGGCACTGAAGCTTTCTTT
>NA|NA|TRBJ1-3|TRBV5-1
CASGTGNSGNTIYF
TGCGCCAGCGGCACAGGGAACTCTGGAAACACCATATATTTT
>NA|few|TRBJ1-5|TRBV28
CASSSLPLNQPQHF
TGTGCCAGCAGCTCGCTACCCCTTAATCAGCCCCAGCATTTT
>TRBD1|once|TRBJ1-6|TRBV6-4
CASRGQGGSYNSPLHF
TGTGCCAGCAGAGGACAGGGTGGCTCCTATAATTCACCCCTCCACTTT
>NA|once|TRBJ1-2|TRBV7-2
CASSPLRIRGGYTF
TGTGCCAGCAGCCCCCTCCGGATTCGAGGCGGCTACACCTTC
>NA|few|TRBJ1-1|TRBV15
CATSRSQEQNTEAFF
TGTGCCACCAGCAGAAGTCAGGAACAGAACACTGAAGCTTTCTTT
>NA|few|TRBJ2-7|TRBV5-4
CASSPGSRVIDEQYF
TGTGCCAGCAGCCCCGGTTCTCGGGTAATTGACGAGCAGTACTTC
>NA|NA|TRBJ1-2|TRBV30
CAWTGSHYGYTF
TGTGCCTGGACAGGGTCCCACTATGGCTACACCTTC
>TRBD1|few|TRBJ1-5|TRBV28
CASSSWTGQGNQPQHF
TGTGCCAGCAGCTCGTGGACAGGTCAGGGCAATCAGCCCCAGCATTTT
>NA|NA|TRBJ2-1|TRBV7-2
CASSFQPDNEQFF
TGTGCCAGCAGCTTCCAGCCCGACAATGAGCAGTTCTTC
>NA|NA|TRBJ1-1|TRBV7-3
CASSLMENTDSFF
TGTGCCAGCAGCTTAATGGAGAACACTGATTCTTTCTTT
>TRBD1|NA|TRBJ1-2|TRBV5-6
CASSWPGQTSYGYTF
TGTGCCAGCAGCTGGCCGGGACAGACGAGCTATGGCTACACCTTC
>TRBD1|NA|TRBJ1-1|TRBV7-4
CASSPGTGVIQDTEAFF
TGTGCCAGCAGCCCTGGGACAGGGGTTATTCAGGACACTGAAGCTTTCTTT
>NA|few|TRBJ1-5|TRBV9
CASSVGPTSNQPQHF
TGTGCCAGCAGCGTTGGTCCGACTAGCAATCAGCCCCAGCATTTT
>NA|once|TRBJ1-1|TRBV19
CASSRTGALPEAFF
TGTGCCAGTAGTAGAACAGGCGCCCTCCCTGAAGCTTTCTTT
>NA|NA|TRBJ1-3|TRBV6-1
CASRTDTLSGNTIYF
TGTGCCAGCAGGACCGACACGCTCTCTGGAAACACCATATATTTT
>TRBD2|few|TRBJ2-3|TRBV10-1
CASSDWTSGGTDTQYF
TGCGCCAGCAGTGACTGGACTAGCGGGGGCACAGATACGCAGTATTTT
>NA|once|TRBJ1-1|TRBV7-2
CASSFVRGFTEAFF
TGTGCCAGCAGTTTTGTCCGAGGATTCACTGAAGCTTTCTTT
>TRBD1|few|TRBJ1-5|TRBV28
CASSDGTGGKRQPQHF
TGTGCCAGCAGTGACGGGACAGGGGGTAAGCGGCAGCCCCAGCATTTT
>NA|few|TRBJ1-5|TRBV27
CASSLEWGSNQPQHF
TGTGCCAGCAGTTTGGAGTGGGGTAGCAATCAGCCCCAGCATTTT
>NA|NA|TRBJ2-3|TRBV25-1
CASSEYISVSGQFDTQYF
TGTGCCAGCAGTGAATATATTAGTGTGAGCGGGCAGTTTGATACGCAGTATTTT
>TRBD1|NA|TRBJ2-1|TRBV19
CASSITGQGADNEQFF
TGTGCCAGTAGTATAACGGGACAGGGGGCTGACAATGAGCAGTTCTTC
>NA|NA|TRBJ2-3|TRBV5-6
CASSSPTDTQYF
TGTGCCAGCAGCTCCCCCACAGATACGCAGTATTTT
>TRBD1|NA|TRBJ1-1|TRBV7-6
CASSLADRGTEAFF
TGTGCCAGCAGCTTAGCTGACAGGGGCACTGAAGCTTTCTTT
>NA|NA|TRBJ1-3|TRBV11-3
CASSPSGISGNTIYF
TGTGCCAGCAGCCCATCGGGGATTTCTGGAAACACCATATATTTT
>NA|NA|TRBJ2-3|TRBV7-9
CASSLAEGVTDTQYF
TGTGCCAGCAGCTTAGCCGAGGGCGTCACAGATACGCAGTATTTT
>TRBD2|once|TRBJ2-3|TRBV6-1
CASKLAGAPTDTQYF
TGTGCCAGCAAACTAGCGGGAGCCCCAACAGATACGCAGTATTTT
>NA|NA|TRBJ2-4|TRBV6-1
CASRGGGQNIQYF
TGTGCCAGCAGGGGTGGCGGCCAGAACATTCAGTACTTC
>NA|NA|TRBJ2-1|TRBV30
CAWSVKAIEQFF
TGTGCCTGGAGTGTAAAGGCGATTGAGCAGTTCTTC
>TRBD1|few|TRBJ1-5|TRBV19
CASLSGTGSNQPQHF
TGTGCCAGCCTCTCCGGGACAGGGAGCAATCAGCCCCAGCATTTT
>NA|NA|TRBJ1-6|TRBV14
CASTASAAYNSPLHF
TGTGCCAGCACCGCCTCGGCCGCCTATAATTCACCCCTCCACTTT
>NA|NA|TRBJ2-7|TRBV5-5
CASSRSLGNEQYF
TGTGCCAGCAGCCGGTCGTTAGGAAACGAGCAGTACTTC
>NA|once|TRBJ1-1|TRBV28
CASGFQVTEAFF
TGTGCCAGCGGTTTTCAGGTCACTGAAGCTTTCTTT
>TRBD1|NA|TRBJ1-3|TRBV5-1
CASSGTGVSGNTIYF
TGCGCCAGCAGCGGGACAGGGGTCTCTGGAAACACCATATATTTT
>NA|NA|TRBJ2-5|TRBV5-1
CASSFTTGRQETQYF
TGCGCCAGCAGCTTTACAACAGGGAGACAAGAGACCCAGTACTTC
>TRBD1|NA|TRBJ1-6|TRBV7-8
CASSAGQGSGNSPLHF
TGTGCCAGCAGCGCCGGACAGGGGAGTGGGAATTCACCCCTCCACTTT
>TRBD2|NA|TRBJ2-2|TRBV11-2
CASKSRRGVTGELFF
TGTGCCAGCAAAAGCAGGCGGGGGGTTACCGGGGAGCTGTTTTTT
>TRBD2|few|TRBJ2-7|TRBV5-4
CASSFRAGGLEQYF
TGTGCCAGCAGCTTTCGAGCGGGGGGACTCGAGCAGTACTTC
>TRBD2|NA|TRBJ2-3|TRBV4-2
CASSRGLADTQYF
TGTGCCAGCAGCCGCGGACTAGCAGATACGCAGTATTTT
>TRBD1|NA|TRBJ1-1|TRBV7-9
CASSPTGPQNTEAFF
TGTGCCAGCAGCCCGACAGGGCCTCAGAACACTGAAGCTTTCTTT
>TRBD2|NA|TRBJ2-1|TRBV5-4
CASSLGGTSGNNEQFF
TGTGCCAGCAGCTTGGGGGGGACTAGCGGAAACAATGAGCAGTTCTTC
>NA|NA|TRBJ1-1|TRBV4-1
CASSQGTLLAEAFF
TGCGCCAGCAGCCAAGGGACACTTTTGGCTGAAGCTTTCTTT
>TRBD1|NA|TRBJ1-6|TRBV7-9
CASSPGQVHYNSPLHF
TGTGCCAGCAGCCCGGGACAGGTCCACTATAATTCACCCCTCCACTTT
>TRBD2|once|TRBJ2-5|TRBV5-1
CASSLGGSYETQYF
TGCGCCAGCAGCTTGGGCGGGAGTTACGAGACCCAGTACTTC
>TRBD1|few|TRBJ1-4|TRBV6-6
CASLNRGKEKLFF
TGTGCCAGCTTAAACAGGGGCAAGGAAAAACTGTTTTTT
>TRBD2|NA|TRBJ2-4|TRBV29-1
CSVAGGNIQYF
TGCAGCGTTGCGGGAGGGAACATTCAGTACTTC
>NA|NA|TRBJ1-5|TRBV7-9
CASSLGVGNQPQHF
TGTGCCAGCAGCTTAGGAGTGGGCAATCAGCCCCAGCATTTT